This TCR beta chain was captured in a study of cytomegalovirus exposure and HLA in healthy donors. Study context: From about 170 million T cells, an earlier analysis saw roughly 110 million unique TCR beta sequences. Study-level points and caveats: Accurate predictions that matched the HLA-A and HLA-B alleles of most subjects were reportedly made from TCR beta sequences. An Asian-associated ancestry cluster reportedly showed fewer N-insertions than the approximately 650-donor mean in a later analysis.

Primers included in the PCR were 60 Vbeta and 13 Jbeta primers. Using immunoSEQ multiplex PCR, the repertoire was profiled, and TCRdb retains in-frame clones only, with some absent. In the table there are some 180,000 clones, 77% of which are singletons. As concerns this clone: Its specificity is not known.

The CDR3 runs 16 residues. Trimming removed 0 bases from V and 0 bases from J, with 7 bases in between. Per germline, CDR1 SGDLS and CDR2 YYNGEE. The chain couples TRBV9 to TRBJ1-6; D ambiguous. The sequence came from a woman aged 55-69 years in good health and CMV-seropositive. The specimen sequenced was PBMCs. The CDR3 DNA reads TGTGCCAGCAGCGTAGACGGTAGCTCCTATAATTCACCCCTCCACTTT. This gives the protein CASSVDGSSYNSPLHF.